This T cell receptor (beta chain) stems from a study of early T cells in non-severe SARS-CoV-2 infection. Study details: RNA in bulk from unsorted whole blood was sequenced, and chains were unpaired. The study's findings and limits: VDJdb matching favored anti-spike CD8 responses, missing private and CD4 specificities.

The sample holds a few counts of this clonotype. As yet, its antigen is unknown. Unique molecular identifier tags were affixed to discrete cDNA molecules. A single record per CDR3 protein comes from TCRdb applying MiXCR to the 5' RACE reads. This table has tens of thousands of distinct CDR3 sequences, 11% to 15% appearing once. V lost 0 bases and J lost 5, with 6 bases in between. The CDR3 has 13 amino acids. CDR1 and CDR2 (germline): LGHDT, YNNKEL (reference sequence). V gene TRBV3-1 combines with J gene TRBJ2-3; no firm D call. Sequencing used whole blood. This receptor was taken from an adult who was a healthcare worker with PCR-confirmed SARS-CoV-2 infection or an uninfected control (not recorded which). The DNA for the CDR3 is TGTGCCAGCAGCCAAGACCCAAGAGATACGCAGTATTTT. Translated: CASSQDPRDTQYF.